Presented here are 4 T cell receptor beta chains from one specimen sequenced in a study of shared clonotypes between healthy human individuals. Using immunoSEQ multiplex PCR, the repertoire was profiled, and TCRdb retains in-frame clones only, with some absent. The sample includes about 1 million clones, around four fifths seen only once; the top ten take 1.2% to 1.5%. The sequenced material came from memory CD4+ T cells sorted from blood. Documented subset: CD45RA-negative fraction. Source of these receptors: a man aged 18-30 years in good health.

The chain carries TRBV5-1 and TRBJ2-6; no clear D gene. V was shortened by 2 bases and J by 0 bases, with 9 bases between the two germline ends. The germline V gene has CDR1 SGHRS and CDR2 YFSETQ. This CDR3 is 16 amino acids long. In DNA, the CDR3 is TGCGCCAGCAGCTTAACAGCAGGCTCTGGGGCCAACGTCCTGACTTTC. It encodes CASSLTAGSGANVLTF.

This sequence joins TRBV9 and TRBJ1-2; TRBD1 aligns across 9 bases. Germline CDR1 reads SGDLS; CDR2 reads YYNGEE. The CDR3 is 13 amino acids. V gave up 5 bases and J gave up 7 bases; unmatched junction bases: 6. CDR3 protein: CASRDRQGGGYTF. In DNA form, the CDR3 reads TGTGCCAGCAGAGACAGACAGGGGGGTGGCTACACCTTC.

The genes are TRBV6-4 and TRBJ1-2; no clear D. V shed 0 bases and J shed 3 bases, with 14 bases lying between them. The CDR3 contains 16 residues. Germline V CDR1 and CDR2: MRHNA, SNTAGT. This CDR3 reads CASSDSNNEAHYGYTF. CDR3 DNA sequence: TGTGCCAGCAGTGACTCGAACAATGAGGCGCACTATGGCTACACCTTC.

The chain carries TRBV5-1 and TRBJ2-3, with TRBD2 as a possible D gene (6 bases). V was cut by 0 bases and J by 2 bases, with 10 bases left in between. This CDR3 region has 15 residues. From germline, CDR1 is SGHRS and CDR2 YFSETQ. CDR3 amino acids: CASSLAGLFTDTQYF. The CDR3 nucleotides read TGCGCCAGCAGCTTGGCGGGACTGTTCACAGATACGCAGTATTTT.